This TCR beta chain was profiled in a study of tumor-infiltrating lymphocytes in primary liver carcinoma (dated by TCRdb to between 2016 and 2019). For context, the study as a whole: Surgical resection was performed in China between late 2015 and early 2016 on roughly 5 patients with histopathologically diagnosed primary liver carcinoma. Across five regions of each liver tumor, along with adjacent normal tissue and blood, the study brought together TCRbeta repertoire sequencing, expression microarrays and whole-exome sequencing. A total of 35 or so specimens from 5 patients went through TCRbeta repertoire sequencing, namely 25 tumor regions, 5 adjacent noncancerous liver tissues and 5 peripheral blood samples. Roughly 3.65 to 8 million productive TCRbeta reads were obtained per sample, and no significant difference in read depth was found between tissue types. The five patients, three men and two women aged 30 to 69 years, had hepatocellular carcinoma (four) or combined HCC and intrahepatic cholangiocarcinoma (one). Technical replicate repertoires showed high reproducibility, with mean shared-clone rates about 0.88 and correlation coefficients above 0.95. The five patients had tumors staged T1-T3 N0M0, with maximum diameters ranging from roughly 4.2 to 11 cm.

Starting from around 500 ng total RNA, TCRbeta-specific cDNA was produced by reverse transcription with a constant-region primer and ProtoScript II reverse transcriptase. Three nested multiplex PCR rounds, following a slightly modified ARM-PCR procedure, were used to build the TCRbeta libraries. Multiplex TRBV1-TRBV30 forward primers and a Cbeta reverse primer were used in the first two PCR rounds, each of which was run for around 10 cycles. A final 25-cycle PCR with Deep VentR polymerase added sample barcodes and Illumina adapters. Before sequencing, amplicons of 200-500 bp were purified from gel using a QIAquick gel extraction kit. The TCRbeta amplicons were sequenced with 250-bp paired-end reads on an Illumina HiSeq 2500. As for the original processing: Quality trimming of reads was performed with Trimmomatic v0.33, and paired reads were merged with FLASH v1.2.11 so that full CDR3 sequences could be recovered. V, D and J germline segments were assigned to the rearranged TCRbeta sequences by MiGEC v1.2.1b. Clonotype statistics and Shannon-Wiener diversity indices were calculated with VDJtools v1.0.0. Except for diversity analysis, only each sample's 250 most abundant clonotypes were used in subsequent analyses to reduce sampling bias. TCRdb itself trimmed the public reads at Q25 with fastp, ran MiXCR and retained productive beta chains. Every entry covers one CDR3 protein and lists the most common genes and DNA from its rows. TCRdb, not the authors, supplied the V and J calls. The sample table holds 330,000 or so distinct CDR3 sequences, of which roughly 61% were seen once. The ten top clones hold 5.5% to 7% of the sample.

Concerning this clonotype: Its antigen is unknown. Nothing much larger sits one base from this clone, and base qualities are not available.

Including cysteine and phenylalanine, the CDR3 has 14 amino acids. Only the CDR3 portion is preserved as DNA: 42 bases, with reading frame beginning at the first base. In the germline V gene (reference sequence), CDR1 corresponds to SEHNR and CDR2 to FQNEAQ. V drops 7 bases and J drops 2 bases, leaving 11 bases in between. What the study reported, not specific to this receptor: Repertoire overlap was found to be higher between tumor regions (mean about 35%) than between tumor-adjacent (approximately 17%) or tumor-blood (approximately 15%) pairs, consistent with antigen-driven expansion. A significantly larger repertoire fraction was made up by the top 250 clones in tumors than in blood (p = 0.039). Since the samples were bulk and unsorted, there was no way to compare CD4+ and CD8+ T cell repertoires. Only a few patients were included in the study, and the authors note that the findings should be validated in a larger study. Only the TCR beta chain was sequenced, which likely underestimates true repertoire diversity because unpaired alpha chains were not captured.

Blood RNA was extracted from unsorted whole blood with TRIzol reagent; germline DNA came from the DNeasy Blood & Tissue kit. Chronic HBV infection was present in the patients, and the patients were treatment-naive at sampling. Before surgery, 3 to 5 milliliters of peripheral blood were collected into K2EDTA tubes. This receptor was taken from a man in his forties or fifties with primary liver carcinoma and hepatitis B virus infection. Sequencing input: peripheral blood. The rearrangement joined TRBV7-9 to TRBJ1-4; D gene: possibly TRBD1, on 5 matching bases. The CDR3 protein sequence reads: CASNSGTTNEKLFF. The DNA is TGTGCCAGCAACTCCGGGACGACTAATGAAAAACTGTTTTTT.